These T cell receptor beta chains were read from a single sample in a study of blood T cell repertoires in COVID-19. Profiling relied on immunoSEQ multiplex PCR, and the TCRdb table lists in-frame clones only, not all of them. Of 130,000 or so clones in the sample, around 88% were seen once. The sequencing sample was made of peripheral blood. The receptors shown here come from a man older than 75 with active or convalescent COVID-19. CDR3s include the opening cysteine and the closing phenylalanine or tryptophan. A D gene is named only where the DNA matches it firmly. A clone size is listed for some rows: how often the clone was seen (once, few, many), or a class if it is expanded.

CDR3 protein | CDR3 DNA | D gene | J gene | V gene | clone size
CASSVEHTDTQYF | TGTGCCAGCAGCGTCGAGCATACAGATACGCAGTATTTT | - | TRBJ2-3 | TRBV7-2 | -
CASSVGPSEAFF | TGTGCCAGCAGCGTGGGCCCTTCGGAAGCTTTCTTT | - | TRBJ1-1 | TRBV11-2 | -
CAAGDGNMNTEAFF | TGTGCCGCCGGAGACGGAAACATGAACACTGAAGCTTTCTTT | - | TRBJ1-1 | TRBV15 | -
CAWREAGGLETQYF | TGTGCCTGGAGGGAAGCGGGGGGGCTAGAGACCCAGTACTTC | TRBD2 | TRBJ2-5 | TRBV30 | -
CASSQERGQGGWQETQYF | TGTGCCAGCAGCCAAGAGAGGGGACAGGGCGGGTGGCAAGAGACCCAGTACTTC | TRBD1 | TRBJ2-5 | TRBV4-2 | -
CASTVSYEQYF | TGTGCCAGCACGGTTTCCTACGAGCAGTACTTC | - | TRBJ2-7 | TRBV2 | -
CASSQPLAGDLQGTGELFF | TGCGCCAGCAGCCAACCCTTAGCGGGGGATTTGCAGGGGACCGGGGAGCTGTTTTTT | TRBD2 | TRBJ2-2 | TRBV4-1 | few
CATSRDSHLGQLNSPLHF | TGTGCCACCAGCAGAGACTCCCACTTAGGACAGCTGAATTCACCCCTCCACTTT | - | TRBJ1-6 | TRBV15 | -
CASSLAVLETQYF | TGTGCCAGCAGCTTAGCAGTCCTGGAGACCCAGTACTTC | - | TRBJ2-5 | TRBV7-3 | -
CASRPITSGEGYF | TGCGCCAGCAGACCCATTACTAGCGGGGAAGGGTATTTT | TRBD2 | TRBJ2-3 | TRBV5-1 | -
CASSQEYGLQETQYF | TGCGCCAGCAGCCAAGAATACGGTTTACAAGAGACCCAGTACTTC | - | TRBJ2-5 | TRBV4-1 | -
CASSLGLSNQETQYF | TGTGCCAGCAGCTTGGGTCTGAGCAACCAAGAGACCCAGTACTTC | - | TRBJ2-5 | TRBV5-4 | -
CASSQGQFTYEQYF | TGCGCCAGCAGCCAAGGACAGTTTACCTACGAGCAGTACTTC | - | TRBJ2-7 | TRBV4-1 | -
CASSLLGGSSYNEQFF | TGTGCCAGCAGCTTGTTAGGCGGGAGCTCCTACAATGAGCAGTTCTTC | TRBD2 | TRBJ2-1 | TRBV11-1 | -
CASSPHRPTSGGAFLSYEQYF | TGCGCCAGCAGCCCACATCGCCCGACTAGCGGGGGGGCCTTTTTGTCCTACGAGCAGTACTTC | TRBD2 | TRBJ2-7 | TRBV5-1 | -
CASSPTNTGTGYNEQFF | TGTGCCAGCAGTCCTACAAACACCGGGACAGGCTACAATGAGCAGTTCTTC | TRBD1 | TRBJ2-1 | TRBV6-7 | -
CASSPSGGAGDTQYF | TGTGCCAGCAGCCCTAGCGGGGGGGCGGGAGATACGCAGTATTTT | TRBD2 | TRBJ2-3 | TRBV7-2 | -
CATSDSRTPGETQYF | TGTGCCACCAGTGATTCTCGAACCCCGGGAGAGACCCAGTACTTC | - | TRBJ2-5 | TRBV24-1 | -
CASSGSQGIGGYTF | TGTGCCAGCAGCGGATCACAGGGTATAGGTGGCTACACCTTC | - | TRBJ1-2 | TRBV9 | -
CASSSGTSVGGYTF | TGTGCCAGCAGTTCCGGGACATCAGTGGGCGGCTACACCTTC | - | TRBJ1-2 | TRBV2 | -
CASSLTGGDTEAFF | TGCGCCAGCAGCTTGACGGGAGGGGACACTGAAGCTTTCTTT | - | TRBJ1-1 | TRBV5-1 | -
CASSYTSGGGLEQFF | TGTGCCAGCAGCTATACTAGCGGAGGGGGGCTGGAGCAGTTCTTC | TRBD2 | TRBJ2-1 | TRBV7-2 | -
CASSLLGDRATGEQFF | TGTGCCAGCAGCCTACTAGGGGACAGGGCCACGGGGGAGCAGTTCTTC | TRBD1 | TRBJ2-1 | TRBV9 | -
CASSQDRARGAVYEQYF | TGCGCCAGCAGCCAAGATCGGGCCAGGGGCGCAGTCTACGAGCAGTACTTC | - | TRBJ2-7 | TRBV4-1 | few
CASSPLSRVSEQYF | TGTGCCAGCTCACCACTTTCCAGGGTGAGCGAGCAGTACTTC | - | TRBJ2-7 | TRBV18 | -
CASSLGGFGELFF | TGTGCCAGCAGCTTGGGAGGATTCGGGGAGCTGTTTTTT | - | TRBJ2-2 | TRBV5-6 | -